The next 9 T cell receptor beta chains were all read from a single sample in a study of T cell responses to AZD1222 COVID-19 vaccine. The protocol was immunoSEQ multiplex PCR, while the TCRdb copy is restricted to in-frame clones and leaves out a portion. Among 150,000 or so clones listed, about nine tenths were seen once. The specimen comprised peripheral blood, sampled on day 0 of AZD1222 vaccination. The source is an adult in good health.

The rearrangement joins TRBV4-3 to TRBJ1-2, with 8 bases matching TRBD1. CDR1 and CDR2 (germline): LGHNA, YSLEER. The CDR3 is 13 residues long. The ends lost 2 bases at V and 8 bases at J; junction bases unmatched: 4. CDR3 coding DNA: TGCGCCAGCAGCCAAATGACAGGGGAAGGCTACACCTTC. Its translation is CASSQMTGEGYTF.

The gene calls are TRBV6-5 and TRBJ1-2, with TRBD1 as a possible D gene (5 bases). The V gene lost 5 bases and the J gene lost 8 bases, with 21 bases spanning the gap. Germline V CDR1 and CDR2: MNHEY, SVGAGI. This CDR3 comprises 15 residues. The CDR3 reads CASSTHTDTLYGYTF. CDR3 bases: TGTGCCAGCAGTACCCACACGGACACCCTGTACGGCTACACCTTC.

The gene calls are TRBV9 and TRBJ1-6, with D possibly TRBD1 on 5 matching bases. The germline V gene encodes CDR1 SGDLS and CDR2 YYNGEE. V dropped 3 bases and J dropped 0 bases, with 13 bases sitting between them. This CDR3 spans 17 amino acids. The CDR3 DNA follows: TGTGCCAGCAGCGGCGGGGCCGTAGTCTCCTATAATTCACCCCTCCACTTT. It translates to CASSGGAVVSYNSPLHF.

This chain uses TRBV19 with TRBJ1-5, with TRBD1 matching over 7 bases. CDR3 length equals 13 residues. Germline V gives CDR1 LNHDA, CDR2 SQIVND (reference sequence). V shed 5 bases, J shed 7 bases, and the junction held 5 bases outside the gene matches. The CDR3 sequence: CASSVRGEQPQHF. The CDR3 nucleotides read TGTGCCAGTAGTGTCAGGGGGGAACAGCCCCAGCATTTT.

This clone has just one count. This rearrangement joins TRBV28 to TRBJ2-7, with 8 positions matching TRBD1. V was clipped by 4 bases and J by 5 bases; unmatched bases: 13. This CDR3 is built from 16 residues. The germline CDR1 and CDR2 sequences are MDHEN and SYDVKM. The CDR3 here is CASSSPDRGPGHEQYF. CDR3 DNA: TGTGCCAGCAGTTCCCCTGACAGGGGCCCAGGGCACGAGCAGTACTTC. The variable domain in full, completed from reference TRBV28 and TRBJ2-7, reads DVKVTQSSRYLVKRTGEKVFLECVQDMDHENMFWYRQDPGLGLRLIYFSYDVKMKEKGDIPEGYSVSREKKERFSLILESASTNQTSMYLCASSSPDRGPGHEQYFGPGTRLTVT.

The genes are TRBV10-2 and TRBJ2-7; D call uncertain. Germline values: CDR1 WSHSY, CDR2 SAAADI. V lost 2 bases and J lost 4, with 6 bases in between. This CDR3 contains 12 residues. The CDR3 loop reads CASSEQGYEQYF. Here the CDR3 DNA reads TGCGCCAGCAGTGAGCAAGGGTACGAGCAGTACTTC.

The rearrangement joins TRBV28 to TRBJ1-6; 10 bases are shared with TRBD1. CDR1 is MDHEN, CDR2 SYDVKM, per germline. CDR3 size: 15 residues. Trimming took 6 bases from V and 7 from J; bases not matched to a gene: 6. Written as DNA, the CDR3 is TGTGCCAGCAGAGCACCGGGACAGGGGAATTCACCCCTCCACTTT. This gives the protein CASRAPGQGNSPLHF.

The CDR3 sequence: CASSQGVGSGANVLTF. The CDR3 region has the DNA TGCGCCAGCAGCCAAGGGGTAGGGTCTGGGGCCAACGTCCTGACTTTC. The genes are TRBV4-1 and TRBJ2-6; no firm D call. Germline V lookup: CDR1 MGHRA, CDR2 YSYEKL. The CDR3 contains 16 residues. V dropped 1 base and J dropped 1 base, with 8 bases sitting between them.

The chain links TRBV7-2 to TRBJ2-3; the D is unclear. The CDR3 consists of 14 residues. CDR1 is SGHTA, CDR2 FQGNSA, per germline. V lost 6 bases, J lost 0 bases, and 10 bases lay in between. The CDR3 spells CASRSLVSTDTQYF. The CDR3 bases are TGTGCCAGCAGATCCCTCGTGAGCACAGATACGCAGTATTTT. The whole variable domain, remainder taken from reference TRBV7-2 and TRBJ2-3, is GAGVSQSPSNKVTEKGKDVELRCDPISGHTALYWYRQSLGQGLEFLIYFQGNSAPDKSGLPSDRFSAERTGGSVSTLTIQRTQQEDSAVYLCASRSLVSTDTQYFGPGTRLTVL.